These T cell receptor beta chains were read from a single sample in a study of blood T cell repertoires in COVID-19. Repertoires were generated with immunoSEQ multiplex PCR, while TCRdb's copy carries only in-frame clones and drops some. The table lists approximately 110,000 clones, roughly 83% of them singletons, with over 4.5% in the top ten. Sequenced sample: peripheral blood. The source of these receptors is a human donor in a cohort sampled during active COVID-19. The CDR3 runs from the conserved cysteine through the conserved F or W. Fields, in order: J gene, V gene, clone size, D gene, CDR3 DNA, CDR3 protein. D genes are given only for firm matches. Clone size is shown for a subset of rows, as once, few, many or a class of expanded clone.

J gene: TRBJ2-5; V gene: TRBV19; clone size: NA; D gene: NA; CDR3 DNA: TGTGCCAGTAGTATAATGGGGGCAGGGCCACCGGAGACCCAGTACTTC; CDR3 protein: CASSIMGAGPPETQYF
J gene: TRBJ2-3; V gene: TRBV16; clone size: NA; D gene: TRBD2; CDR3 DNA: TGTGCCAGCAGCCAAATGCGGGAGAGTAATAATACGCAGTATTTT; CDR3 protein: CASSQMRESNNTQYF
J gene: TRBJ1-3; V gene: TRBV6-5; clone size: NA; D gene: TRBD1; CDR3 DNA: TGTGCCAGCAGACCGACAGGGGGATCTGGAAACACCATATATTTT; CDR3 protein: CASRPTGGSGNTIYF
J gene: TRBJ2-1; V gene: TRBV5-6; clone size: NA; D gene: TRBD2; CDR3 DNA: TGTGCCAGCAGCCCGCCCGGGACTAGCGGGCCCTACAATGAGCAGTTCTTC; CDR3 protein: CASSPPGTSGPYNEQFF
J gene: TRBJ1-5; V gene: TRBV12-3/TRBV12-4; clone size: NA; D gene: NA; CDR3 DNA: TGTGCCAGCAGTTACCACGGTCAGCCCCAGCATTTT; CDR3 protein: CASSYHGQPQHF
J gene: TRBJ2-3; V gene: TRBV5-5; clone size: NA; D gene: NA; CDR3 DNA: TGTGCCAGCAGCTTGTTACAGGTCCTAAGCACAGATACGCAGTATTTT; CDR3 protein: CASSLLQVLSTDTQYF
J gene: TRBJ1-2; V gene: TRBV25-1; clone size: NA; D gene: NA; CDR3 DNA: TGTGCCAGCAGCCGAGGGAACAGAGGGGGCTACACCTTC; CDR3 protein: CASSRGNRGGYTF
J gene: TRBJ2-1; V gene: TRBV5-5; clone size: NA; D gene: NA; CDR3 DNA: TGTGCCAGCAGCTTGACTGAATATGAGCAGTTCTTC; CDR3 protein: CASSLTEYEQFF
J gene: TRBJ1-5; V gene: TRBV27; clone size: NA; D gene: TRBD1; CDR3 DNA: TGTGCCAGCAGGCCTCTTCCCGGGACAGTTCAGCCCCAGCATTTT; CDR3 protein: CASRPLPGTVQPQHF
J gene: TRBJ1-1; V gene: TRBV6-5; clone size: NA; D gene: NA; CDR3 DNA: TGTGCCAGCAGTCCTCTAACCGAGAAAGCTTTCTTT; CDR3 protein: CASSPLTEKAFF
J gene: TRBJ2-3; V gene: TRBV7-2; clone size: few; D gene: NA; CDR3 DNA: TGTGCCAGCAGCTTAGGCGGGCCGAGCACAGATACGCAGTATTTT; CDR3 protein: CASSLGGPSTDTQYF
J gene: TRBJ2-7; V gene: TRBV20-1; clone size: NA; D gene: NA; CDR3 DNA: TGCAGAGCTACGGAGTGTAGCGAGCAGTACTTC; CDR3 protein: CRATECSEQYF
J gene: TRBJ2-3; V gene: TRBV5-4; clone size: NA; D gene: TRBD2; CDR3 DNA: TGTGCCAGCAGCTTGGAAATAGCGGGATACACAGATACGCAGTATTTT; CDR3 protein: CASSLEIAGYTDTQYF
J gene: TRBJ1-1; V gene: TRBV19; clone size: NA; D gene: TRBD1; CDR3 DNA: TGTGCCAGTAGGAACCGGGACACCATACAGGGGGACACTGAAGCTTTCTTT; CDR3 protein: CASRNRDTIQGDTEAFF
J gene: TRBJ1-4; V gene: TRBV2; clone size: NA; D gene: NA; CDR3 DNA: TGTGCCAGCAGCATTGGGGGTTCGGGGGGTGAAAAACTGTTTTTT; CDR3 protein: CASSIGGSGGEKLFF
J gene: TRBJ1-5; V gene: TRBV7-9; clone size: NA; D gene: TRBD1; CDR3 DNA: TGTGCCAGCAGCTTATCGACAGGGCGCCAGCCCCAGCATTTT; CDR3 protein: CASSLSTGRQPQHF
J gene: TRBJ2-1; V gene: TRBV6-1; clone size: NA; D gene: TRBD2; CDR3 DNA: TGTGCCAGCAGTGAGATGCTAGCGGGTAATGAGCAGTTCTTC; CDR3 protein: CASSEMLAGNEQFF
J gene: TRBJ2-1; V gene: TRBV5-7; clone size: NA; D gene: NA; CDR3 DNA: TGTGCCAGCAGCTTGGCCAGGGTGATCGGGGGATCCTACAATGAGCAGTTCTTC; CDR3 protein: CASSLARVIGGSYNEQFF
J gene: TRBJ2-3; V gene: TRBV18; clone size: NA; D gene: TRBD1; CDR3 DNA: TGTGCCAGCTCACCACTGCCGGGACAGGGGGCACGCACAGATACGCAGTATTTT; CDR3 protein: CASSPLPGQGARTDTQYF
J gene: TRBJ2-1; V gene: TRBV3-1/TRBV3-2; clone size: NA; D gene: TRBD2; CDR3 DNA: TGTGCCAGCAGCCCCAGCGGGAGCTCCTACAATGAGCAGTTCTTC; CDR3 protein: CASSPSGSSYNEQFF
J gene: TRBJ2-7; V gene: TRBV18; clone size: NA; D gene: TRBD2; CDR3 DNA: TGTGCCAGCTCATTCGGGACTAGCGGAAGCTCCTACGAGCAGTACTTC; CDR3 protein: CASSFGTSGSSYEQYF
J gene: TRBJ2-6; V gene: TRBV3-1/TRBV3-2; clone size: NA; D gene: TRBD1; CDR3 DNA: TGTGCCAGCAGCCATAAGGCCCCAGGGGGAGGGGCCAACGTCCTGACTTTC; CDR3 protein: CASSHKAPGGGANVLTF
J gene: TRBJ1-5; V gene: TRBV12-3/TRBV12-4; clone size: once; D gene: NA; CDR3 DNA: TGTGCCAGCAGTTTGAGGGATGGTGAGCCCCAGCATTTT; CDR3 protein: CASSLRDGEPQHF
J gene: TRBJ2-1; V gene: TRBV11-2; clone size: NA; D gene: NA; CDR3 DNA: TGTGCCAGCAGCTTAGGCACGGTGAGTATCCACAATGAGCAGTTCTTC; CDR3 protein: CASSLGTVSIHNEQFF
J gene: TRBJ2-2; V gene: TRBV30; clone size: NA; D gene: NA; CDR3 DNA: TGTGCCTCGGACTGGGCCGGCGGGGAGCTGTTTTTT; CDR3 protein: CASDWAGGELFF
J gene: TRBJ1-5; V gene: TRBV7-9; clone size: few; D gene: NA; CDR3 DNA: TGTGCCAGCAGCTTACAGGGATTCAATCAGCCCCAGCATTTT; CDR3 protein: CASSLQGFNQPQHF
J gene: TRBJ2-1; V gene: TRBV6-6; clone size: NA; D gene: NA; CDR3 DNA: TGTGCCAGCAGTCGGAGGTACAATGAGCAGTTCTTC; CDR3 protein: CASSRRYNEQFF
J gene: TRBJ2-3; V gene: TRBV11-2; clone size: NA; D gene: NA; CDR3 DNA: TGTGCCAGCAGCGAGGACGGAGGGCCCGATACGCAGTATTTT; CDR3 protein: CASSEDGGPDTQYF
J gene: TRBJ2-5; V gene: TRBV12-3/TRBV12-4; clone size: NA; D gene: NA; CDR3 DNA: TGTGCCAGCACCGAGGAGGTCCAAGAGACCCAGTACTTC; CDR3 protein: CASTEEVQETQYF
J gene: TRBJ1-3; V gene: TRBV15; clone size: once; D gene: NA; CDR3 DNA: TGTGCCACCAGCAGAGACAGGAATGGAAACACCATATATTTT; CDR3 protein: CATSRDRNGNTIYF
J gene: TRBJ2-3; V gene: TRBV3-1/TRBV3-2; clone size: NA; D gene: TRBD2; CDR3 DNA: TGTGCCAGCAGAGGAACTAGCGAACGCACAGATACGCAGTATTTT; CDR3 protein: CASRGTSERTDTQYF
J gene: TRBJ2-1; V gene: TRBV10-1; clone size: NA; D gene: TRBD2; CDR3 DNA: TGCGCCAGCAGTGCGTCGGGACTAGCGGGAGGTCTGATCTTC; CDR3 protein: CASSASGLAGGLIF
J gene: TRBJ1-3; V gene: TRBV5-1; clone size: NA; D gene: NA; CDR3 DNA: TGCGCCAGCAGGCCCGGACAGCCGAGCTCTGGAAACACCATATATTTT; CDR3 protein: CASRPGQPSSGNTIYF
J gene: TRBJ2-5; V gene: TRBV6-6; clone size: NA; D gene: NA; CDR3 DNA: TGTGCCAGCAGTTACTCGGGGTTAGGGGGTCAAGAGACCCAGTACTTC; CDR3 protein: CASSYSGLGGQETQYF
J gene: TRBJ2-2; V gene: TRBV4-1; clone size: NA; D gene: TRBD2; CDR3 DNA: TGCGCCAGCAGCCACGGGGGACTAGCGGATAACACCGGGGAGCTGTTTTTT; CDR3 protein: CASSHGGLADNTGELFF
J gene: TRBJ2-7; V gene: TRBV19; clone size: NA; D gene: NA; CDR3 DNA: TGTGCCAGTAGTGGGCAGACGTTCTACGAGCAGTACTTC; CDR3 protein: CASSGQTFYEQYF
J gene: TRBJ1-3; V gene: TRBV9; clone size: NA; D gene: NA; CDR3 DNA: TGTGCCAGCAGCGTTGGACACTCCTCTGGAAACACCATATATTTT; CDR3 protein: CASSVGHSSGNTIYF
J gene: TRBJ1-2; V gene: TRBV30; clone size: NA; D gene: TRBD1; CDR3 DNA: TGTGCCTCTACGACAGGGTATGGCTACACCTTC; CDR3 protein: CASTTGYGYTF
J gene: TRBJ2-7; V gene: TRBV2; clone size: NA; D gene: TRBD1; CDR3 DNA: TGTGCCAGCAGGGTGACAGGGTCCTCCTACGAGCAGTACTTC; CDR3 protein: CASRVTGSSYEQYF
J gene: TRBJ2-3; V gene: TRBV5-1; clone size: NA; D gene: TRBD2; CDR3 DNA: TGCGCCAGCAGCTTTATACTAGCGGGCACAGATACGCAGTATTTT; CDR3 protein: CASSFILAGTDTQYF
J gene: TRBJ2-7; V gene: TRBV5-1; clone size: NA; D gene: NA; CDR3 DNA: TGCGCCAGCAGCCAGACCGGGACTGCCTCCTACGAGCAGTACTTC; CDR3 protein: CASSQTGTASYEQYF
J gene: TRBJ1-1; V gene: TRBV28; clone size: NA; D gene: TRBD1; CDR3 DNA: TGTGCCAGCAGTTCAGGGGGGACTGAAGCTTTCTTT; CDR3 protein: CASSSGGTEAFF
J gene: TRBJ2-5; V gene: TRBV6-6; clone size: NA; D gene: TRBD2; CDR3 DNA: TGTGCCAGCAGTCGACGGACTAGCGGGAGGTCAGAGACCCAGTACTTC; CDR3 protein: CASSRRTSGRSETQYF
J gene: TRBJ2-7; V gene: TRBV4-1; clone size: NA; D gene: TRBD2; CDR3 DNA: TGCGCCAGCAGCCAAGATCCTAGCGGGAGCTCCTACGAGCAGTACTTC; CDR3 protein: CASSQDPSGSSYEQYF
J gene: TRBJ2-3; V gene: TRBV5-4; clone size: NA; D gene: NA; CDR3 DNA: TGTGCCAGCAGCTTGTCGGCAGGGAACTCAAATACGCAGTATTTT; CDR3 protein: CASSLSAGNSNTQYF
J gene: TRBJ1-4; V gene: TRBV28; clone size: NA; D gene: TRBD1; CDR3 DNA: TGTGCCAGCGTGCGGGACAGGGGTGAAAAACTGTTTTTT; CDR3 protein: CASVRDRGEKLFF
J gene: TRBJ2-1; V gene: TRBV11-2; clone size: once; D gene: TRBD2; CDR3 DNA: TGTGCCAGCAGCTTTTCAGGGACTAGCGGGAGAAGAAATGAGCAGTTCTTC; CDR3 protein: CASSFSGTSGRRNEQFF
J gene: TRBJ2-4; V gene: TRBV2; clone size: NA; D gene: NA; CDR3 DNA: TGTGCCAGCAGCCCCCCGGCCGGGCGGGCCATTCAGTACTTC; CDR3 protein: CASSPPAGRAIQYF
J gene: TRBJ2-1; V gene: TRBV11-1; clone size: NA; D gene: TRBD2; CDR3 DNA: TGTGCCAGCAGCCAGCAGGGACTAGCGGACTACAATGAGCAGTTCTTC; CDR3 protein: CASSQQGLADYNEQFF
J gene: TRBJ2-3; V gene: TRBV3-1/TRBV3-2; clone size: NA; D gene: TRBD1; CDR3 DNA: TGTGCCAGCAGCCAAGAAGGCAGGGGGATAGTAAATACGCAGTATTTT; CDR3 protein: CASSQEGRGIVNTQYF